This TCR beta chain was documented in a study of blood T cell repertoires in COVID-19. Study context: Donors in the United States, Italy and Spain gave samples during acute or convalescent COVID-19. Nucleic acid was either cDNA or gDNA, and it came from T cells, B-cell-depleted T cells, or PBMCs.

Germline V gene data show CDR1 as SGHTA and CDR2 as FQGNSA. The CDR3 runs 15 residues. V lost 1 base, J lost 3 bases, and 10 bases lay in between. Original processing notes: The assay estimated nucleated cells by amplifying reference gene primers. The data were produced by immunoSEQ multiplex PCR, yet TCRdb's version contains in-frame clones alone and is incomplete. The D gene and trimming were derived from the DNA, and the V and J assignments and clone size from that table. The sample gives roughly 110,000 clones, 70% to 90% of which show up once; 4.9% is in the top ten. The clonotype originates from a man aged 40-49 years with active or convalescent COVID-19. The V call is TRBV7-2, the J call TRBJ1-5, with no clear D. Sequencing input: peripheral blood. DNA for the CDR3: TGTGCCAGCAGCTTAGGGTCACTATTCAATCAGCCCCAGCATTTT. Translation gives CASSLGSLFNQPQHF.